This TCR beta chain appears in the sequencing data of a study of untreated major depressive disorder (dated by TCRdb to 2016 to 2019). A note on the overall study: This cross-sectional case-control study compared T cell phenotype and TCR repertoire between antidepressant-free major depressive disorder patients and individually matched non-depressed controls. The sequencing was a follow-up to the differences in Vbeta 5.1, Vbeta 11 and Vbeta 22 usage that flow cytometry had picked up across the whole cohort. General study outcomes and caveats: The sequencing comparisons used one-tailed planned tests on only three preselected Vbeta families. Because of the strict matching and exclusion criteria, the study sample was comparatively small, which limits how generalizable the findings are. In the sequencing data, TRBV25-01 and TRBV02-01 usage matched the flow-cytometry pattern but was not statistically significant. In CD4+ T cells, sequencing confirmed that depressed patients used TRBV05-01 (Vbeta 5.1) more than controls did, with a one-tailed test giving p = 0.040. In every sequenced subject, the top five TRBV05-01 clones were all identified as private clones.

CDR1 and CDR2 are read off the germline V gene as MGHDK and SYGVNS. From V the trimming removes 5 bases and from J it removes 0 bases, while the gene matches leave 4 bases of the junction unaccounted for. The CDR3 goes from the cysteine to the phenylalanine over 16 residues. Of the read, only the CDR3 DNA is kept; its 48 bases are in frame from base 1. For sex, age, current smoking status and body mass index, every depressed patient had a pairwise-matched non-depressed control. European descent was reported for all participants. Controls had no mood disorder either currently or in their lifetime and had a Quick Inventory of Depressive Symptoms-Self Report score of 5 or lower. All participants were excluded for major medical conditions, Axis I/II comorbidities, regular medication or illicit drug use, or drinking over 100 g alcohol weekly. From each participant, roughly 30 ml of peripheral blood was collected into EDTA tubes. Using the BD IMag Human CD4 T Lymphocyte Enrichment Set, CD4+ T cells were purified from thawed PBMCs via magnetic negative selection. Flow cytometry confirmed that the CD4+ enrichment method typically gave roughly 96% purity. A subgroup of a few case-control pairs, chosen blind to the chemokine receptor expression and flow-cytometric repertoire skewing results, underwent TCRbeta sequencing. Every blood sample was taken in the morning at 8:00 a.m., after which PBMCs were separated out using Ficoll-Hypaque gradient centrifugation. PBMCs were cryopreserved by gradual cooling to -80 degrees C and were kept in liquid nitrogen until assay.

The Qiagen DNeasy Blood and Tissue Kit was used to extract total genomic DNA from the purified CD4+ T cells. Following immunoSEQ immunosequencing protocols, the TCRbeta CDR3 region, as defined by IMGT, was amplified and sequenced. Regarding the original processing steps: Preprocessing of raw sequence data for PCR and sequencing error correction was performed by the immunoSEQ service. After being loaded into the immunoSEQ Analyzer, the data underwent further analysis with VDJtools v1.0.7. The paired Wilcoxon signed-rank test was used to test for differences between patients and controls. TCRdb re-hosts the immuneACCESS table, in-frame sequences only. Its copies lack some clones; in the studies checked, an unresolved V gene accounts for under half of them, and the cause for the rest is not known. The V and J calls and clone size come from that table; D and trimming were worked out from the DNA. This sample holds nearly 20,000 clones; 85% to 90% were observed only once. 0.82% of the sample comes from the top ten.

As to this clone: This clone's antigen is unknown. Qualities for individual bases were not recorded, and no much larger clone is one base off.

Sequenced: CD4+ T cells from PBMCs. The sequence links TRBV25-1 to TRBJ2-1, with 10 middle bases fitting TRBD2. This TCR was sampled from a woman aged 25 to 45 in good health. The nucleotide sequence reads as follows: TGTGCCAGCAGTCAGGGACTAGCGTACTCCTACAATGAGCAGTTCTTC. This translates into CASSQGLAYSYNEQFF.